The rows below give T cell receptor beta chains drawn from one sample of a study of graft-versus-host responses after intestinal transplantation. The antigens for these receptors are not known. Only in-frame clones appear in the TCRdb table, and some are missing; sequencing was by immunoSEQ multiplex PCR. The repertoire consists of over 100,000 clones, with around 94% occurring once and the leading ten covering around 1%. The material sequenced was unstimulated CD8+ T cells sorted from spleen or lymph node cells, taken before transplant. The receptors derive from a human donor who was the organ donor for an intestinal transplant. The CDR3 runs from the conserved cysteine through the conserved F or W. A D gene is named only where the DNA matches it firmly. A clone size is listed for some rows: how often the clone was seen (once, few, many), or a class if it is expanded.

CDR3 protein	CDR3 DNA	D gene	clone size	V gene	J gene
CASGLVAYEQYF	TGTGCTAGTGGTTTGGTGGCCTACGAGCAGTACTTC	-	-	TRBV12-5	TRBJ2-7
CASSRRTGGRIGANTGELFF	TGCGCCAGCAGCCGTCGGACAGGGGGCAGAATCGGGGCGAACACCGGGGAGCTGTTTTTT	TRBD1	-	TRBV4-1	TRBJ2-2
CASSYGQGLGYEQYF	TGTGCCAGCAGTTACGGACAGGGGTTGGGGTACGAGCAGTACTTC	TRBD1	-	TRBV27	TRBJ2-7
CASRETGGFYEQYF	TGTGCCAGCAGAGAGACAGGGGGCTTCTACGAGCAGTACTTC	TRBD1	once	TRBV6-6	TRBJ2-7
CSVELERAPSYEQYF	TGCAGCGTTGAATTGGAGCGGGCACCCTCCTACGAGCAGTACTTC	-	-	TRBV29-1	TRBJ2-7
CSVEDMASGDPIDEQFF	TGCAGCGTTGAAGATATGGCTAGCGGGGACCCGATTGATGAGCAGTTCTTC	TRBD2	-	TRBV29-1	TRBJ2-1
CASSPSGQTSSYEQYF	TGTGCCAGCAGCCCCTCGGGACAGACAAGCTCCTACGAGCAGTACTTC	TRBD1	-	TRBV7-6	TRBJ2-7
CASSHRTSGRFEQFF	TGCGCCAGCAGTCACCGGACTAGCGGGAGATTTGAGCAGTTCTTC	TRBD2	-	TRBV10-1	TRBJ2-1
CASSFSGGWAEAFF	TGTGCCAGCAGCTTCAGTGGAGGTTGGGCTGAAGCTTTCTTT	-	-	TRBV11-2	TRBJ1-1
CASSLGLQVRNEQFF	TGTGCCAGCAGCTTGGGCCTTCAGGTCCGGAATGAGCAGTTCTTC	-	-	TRBV5-6	TRBJ2-1
CASSFMVVDTQYF	TGTGCCAGCAGCTTTATGGTCGTAGATACGCAGTATTTT	-	-	TRBV11-2	TRBJ2-3
CASALRGTEAFF	TGTGCCAGCGCGCTCCGGGGGACTGAAGCTTTCTTT	-	-	TRBV27	TRBJ1-1
CARRPQGGEKLFF	TGTGCCAGAAGGCCCCAGGGTGGTGAAAAACTGTTTTTT	-	-	TRBV5-3	TRBJ1-4
CASSYPGSGEKLFF	TGTGCCAGCAGTTATCCGGGGAGCGGTGAAAAACTGTTTTTT	-	once	TRBV6-1	TRBJ1-4
CASSVGHTNTEAFF	TGTGCCAGCAGCGTAGGACATACCAACACTGAAGCTTTCTTT	-	-	TRBV9	TRBJ1-1
CASSVDPGTGTYEQYF	TGTGCCAGCAGCGTAGATCCCGGGACAGGGACCTACGAGCAGTACTTC	TRBD1	-	TRBV9	TRBJ2-7
CASSLIWGRRDTQYF	TGTGCCAGCAGCTTGATCTGGGGCCGGAGGGATACGCAGTATTTT	-	-	TRBV5-6	TRBJ2-3
CASSYGLATSTDTQYF	TGTGCCAGCAGCTATGGACTAGCGACTAGCACAGATACGCAGTATTTT	TRBD2	-	TRBV5-8	TRBJ2-3
CASSGLDRWSYTF	TGTGCCAGCAGCGGACTGGACAGGTGGAGCTACACCTTC	TRBD1	-	TRBV7-9	TRBJ1-2
CASSLDPGQDEQYF	TGTGCCAGCAGCTTAGATCCGGGACAAGACGAGCAGTACTTC	-	-	TRBV7-2	TRBJ2-7
CASSLVGATYEQYF	TGTGCCAGCAGCTTAGTTGGCGCAACCTACGAGCAGTACTTC	-	-	TRBV11-1	TRBJ2-7
CAISDGRFYEQYF	TGTGCCATCAGTGACGGGCGATTCTACGAGCAGTACTTC	-	-	TRBV10-3	TRBJ2-7
CSAPQESEQYF	TGCAGTGCTCCACAGGAAAGCGAGCAGTACTTC	-	-	TRBV20-1	TRBJ2-7
CASSSSPYRGPYEQYF	TGTGCCAGTAGTTCGTCTCCATACAGGGGGCCCTACGAGCAGTACTTC	TRBD1	-	TRBV19	TRBJ2-7
CATEGQREDEQYF	TGTGCCACCGAGGGACAGCGGGAGGACGAGCAGTACTTC	TRBD2	-	TRBV6-1	TRBJ2-7
CASSFGNSGTDERYF	TGTGCCAGCAGCTTCGGAAACTCCGGGACGGACGAGCGGTACTTC	-	-	TRBV5-4	TRBJ2-7
CASELYLDGSYEQYF	TGTGCCAGCGAGCTTTACTTAGACGGATCCTACGAGCAGTACTTC	-	-	TRBV5-5	TRBJ2-7
CASVDRGVGSSTGELFF	TGTGCCAGTGTGGACAGGGGGGTCGGGTCGTCCACCGGGGAGCTGTTTTTT	TRBD1	-	TRBV28	TRBJ2-2
CASSPRGPYEQYF	TGTGCCAGCAGCCCTCGAGGCCCCTACGAGCAGTACTTC	-	-	TRBV7-8	TRBJ2-7
CASTGQYTPGANVLTF	TGTGCCAGTACGGGGCAGTATACCCCTGGGGCCAACGTCCTGACTTTC	-	-	TRBV19	TRBJ2-6
CASSQGPYNQPQHF	TGCGCCAGCAGCCAAGGGCCGTATAATCAGCCCCAGCATTTT	-	-	TRBV4-3	TRBJ1-5
CASSQYSGTGNFDEQFF	TGTGCCAGCAGCCAATACTCCGGGACAGGGAATTTTGATGAGCAGTTCTTC	TRBD1	-	TRBV28	TRBJ2-1
CSVEGGNGYTF	TGCAGCGTTGAAGGGGGTAATGGCTACACCTTC	-	-	TRBV29-1	TRBJ1-2
CASSYVPGKETQYF	TGTGCCAGCAGTTATGTACCCGGGAAGGAGACCCAGTACTTC	-	once	TRBV6-6	TRBJ2-5
CASSPSWVLTINSNYGYTF	TGCGCCAGCAGCCCTTCCTGGGTGCTTACTATCAATTCTAACTATGGCTACACCTTC	-	-	TRBV4-1	TRBJ1-2
CATSRDLTGGYRKLFF	TGTGCCACCAGCAGAGATTTGACGGGGGGCTACCGAAAACTGTTTTTT	-	-	TRBV15	TRBJ1-4
CASSPPLAGVSYEQYF	TGCGCCAGCAGCCCCCCGCTAGCGGGAGTGTCCTACGAGCAGTACTTC	TRBD2	-	TRBV4-3	TRBJ2-7
CASTLRGQGLNEQYF	TGTGCCAGCACCCTGAGGGGACAGGGGCTCAACGAGCAGTACTTC	TRBD1	-	TRBV28	TRBJ2-7
CASSGLGYGYTF	TGTGCCAGCAGTGGATTGGGCTATGGCTACACCTTC	-	-	TRBV28	TRBJ1-2